This T cell receptor (beta chain) came from a study of T cell responses to AZD1222 COVID-19 vaccine. As for the study in general: Second-dose intervals near 4 or 12 weeks were combined.

TCRdb's table, derived via immunoSEQ multiplex PCR, lists solely in-frame clones and lacks some. The data show about 100,000 clones, about 93% seen once. V was cut by 5 bases and J by 1 base, with 14 bases left in between. This CDR3 has 16 residues. The V gene's germline CDR1 is MDHEN and CDR2 SYDVKM. This specimen was peripheral blood, taken on day 0 of AZD1222 vaccination. The chain carries TRBV28 and TRBJ2-2; tentatively, D is TRBD1 (6 bases). The receptor's source is an adult in good health. The CDR3: CASSPVTGRNTGELFF. The DNA for the CDR3 is TGTGCCAGCAGTCCGGTTACAGGGAGGAACACCGGGGAGCTGTTTTTT. The full variable domain, with the rest looked up from reference TRBV28 and TRBJ2-2, is DVKVTQSSRYLVKRTGEKVFLECVQDMDHENMFWYRQDPGLGLRLIYFSYDVKMKEKGDIPEGYSVSREKKERFSLILESASTNQTSMYLCASSPVTGRNTGELFFGEGSRLTVL.